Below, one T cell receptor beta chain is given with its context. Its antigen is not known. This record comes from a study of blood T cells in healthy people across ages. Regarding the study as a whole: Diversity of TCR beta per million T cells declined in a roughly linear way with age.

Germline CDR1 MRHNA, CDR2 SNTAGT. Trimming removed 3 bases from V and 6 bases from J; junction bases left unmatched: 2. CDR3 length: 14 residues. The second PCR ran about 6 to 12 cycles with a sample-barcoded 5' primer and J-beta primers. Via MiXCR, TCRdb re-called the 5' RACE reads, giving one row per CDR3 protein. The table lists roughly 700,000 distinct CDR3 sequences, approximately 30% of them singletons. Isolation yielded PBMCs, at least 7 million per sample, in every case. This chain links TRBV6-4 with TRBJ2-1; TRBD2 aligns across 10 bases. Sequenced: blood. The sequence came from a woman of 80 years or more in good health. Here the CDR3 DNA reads TGTGCCAGCAGTGAGTCTAGCGGGGGCAATGAGCAGTTCTTC. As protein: CASSESSGGNEQFF.